These 27 T cell receptor beta chains were all obtained from the same sample, sequenced in a study of identical twins. MiXCR was run by TCRdb on the 5' RACE reads, yielding one entry per CDR3 protein. The repertoire holds a few hundred thousand distinct CDR3 sequences, with 7% to 9.5% as singletons. The sample consisted of naive T cells sorted from blood. The source of these receptors is a woman in her forties or fifties in good health.

This clonotype occurred a few times. The chain has TRBV10-1 and TRBJ2-3; D is undetermined. CDR1 WNHNN and CDR2 SYGVQD come from the germline V gene (reference sequence). CDR3 length equals 14 residues. V was cut by 6 bases and J by 5 bases, with 15 bases left in between. CDR3 nucleotides: TGCGCCAGCAGCCTCGAGACCACCCAAGATACGCAGTATTTT. Amino acid sequence: CASSLETTQDTQYF.

This clonotype was seen ten or more times. The chain recombines TRBV5-1 with TRBJ2-1, with no clear D. The CDR3 is 14 residues long. Germline assignment: CDR1 SGHRS and CDR2 YFSETQ. V lost 3 bases and J lost 4, with 11 bases in between. The CDR3 loop is CASSYETPYNEQFF. In nucleotides, the CDR3 is TGCGCCAGCAGCTACGAGACCCCATACAATGAGCAGTTCTTC.

This clonotype was seen ten or more times. The chain employs TRBV12-3 or TRBV12-4 and TRBJ2-2, with D tentatively TRBD2 (6 bases). The CDR3 sequence is 16 residues long. Between the trimmed V and J ends, which lost 3 bases and 2 bases, there was a span of 13 bases. CDR3 protein: CASSFGGGLNTGELFF. CDR3 DNA sequence: TGTGCCAGCAGTTTCGGGGGAGGCCTTAACACCGGGGAGCTGTTTTTT.

The V gene is TRBV11-2, the J gene TRBJ2-7; 7 nucleotides match TRBD2. The germline gives CDR1 SGHAT, CDR2 FQNNGV. Germline trimming cut 2 bases from V and 3 bases from J; bases unmatched to any gene: 1. The CDR3 runs 13 residues. DNA of the CDR3: TGTGCCAGCAGCTTATGGGGGGGCTACGAGCAGTACGTC. Amino acid sequence: CASSLWGGYEQYV.

This clonotype was picked up many times. The chain recombines TRBV5-1 with TRBJ2-1; 14 bases are shared with TRBD2. CDR1 SGHRS and CDR2 YFSETQ come from the germline V gene. The CDR3 is 16 amino acids. The V gene end was trimmed by 3 bases and the J gene end by 9 bases; junction bases not matched to a gene: 8. CDR3 in DNA: TGCGCCAGCAGCTCCGGACTAGCGGGAGGTAGTGGTGAGCAGTTCTTC. As protein: CASSSGLAGGSGEQFF.

This chain connects TRBV5-1 to TRBJ1-2; D unclear. V lost 2 bases, J lost 5 bases, and 13 bases lay in between. The CDR3 sequence is 14 residues long. Germline V lookup: CDR1 SGHRS, CDR2 YFSETQ. The CDR3 reads CASSLSGEKYGYTF. As DNA, the CDR3 is TGCGCCAGCAGCTTATCCGGGGAGAAGTATGGCTACACCTTC. Full variable domain (remainder filled in from reference TRBV5-1 and TRBJ1-2): KAGVTQTPRYLIKTRGQQVTLSCSPISGHRSVSWYQQTPGQGLQFLFEYFSETQRNKGNFPGRFSGRQFSNSRSEMNVSTLELGDSALYLCASSLSGEKYGYTFGSGTRLTVV.

This chain links TRBV27 with TRBJ2-5; 8 bases line up with TRBD2. Germline V gene data show CDR1 as MNHEY and CDR2 as SMNVEV (reference sequence). This CDR3 has 14 residues. The V and J ends lost 5 bases and 7 bases, in that order; junction bases with no gene match: 9. Here the CDR3 DNA reads TGTGCCAGCAGTCAGGGACTAGAGGGCGTGACCCAGTACTTC. It yields the protein CASSQGLEGVTQYF.

This clonotype turned up a few times. This chain joins TRBV12-3 or TRBV12-4 and TRBJ2-2; D is undetermined. This CDR3 spans 14 amino acids. Trimming stripped 6 bases from V and 5 bases from J, with 13 bases between. The CDR3 region is CASRPGVITGELFF. CDR3 sequence (DNA): TGTGCCAGCAGACCAGGCGTGATAACCGGGGAGCTGTTTTTT.

Ten or more counts support this clonotype. J is TRBJ2-5 and V is TRBV29-1; 9 bases align to TRBD1. The CDR3 runs to 14 residues. Trimming cost V 6 bases and J 4 bases; bases outside gene matches: 9. Germline lookup yields CDR1 SQVTM and CDR2 ANQGSEA. CDR3 nucleotides: TGCAGCGTAGAACAGGGGGCGTCGAGAGAGACCCAGTACTTC. Encoded protein: CSVEQGASRETQYF.

This chain uses TRBV7-6 with TRBJ2-1; 11 nucleotides agree with TRBD1. J lost 7 bases, V lost 1 base, and 6 bases had no gene match. Germline V lookup: CDR1 SGHVS, CDR2 FNYEAQ. This CDR3 is built from 16 residues. CDR3 DNA: TGTGCCAGCAGCTTAGGTCAGGACAGGGGGCGTAATGAGCAGTTCTTC. It translates to CASSLGQDRGRNEQFF. The full variable domain, with the rest looked up from reference TRBV7-6 and TRBJ2-1, is GAGVSQSPRYKVTKRGQDVALRCDPISGHVSLYWYRQALGQGPEFLTYFNYEAQQDKSGLPNDRFSAERPEGSISTLTIQRTEQRDSAMYRCASSLGQDRGRNEQFFGPGTRLTVL.

This clonotype was seen a few times. The chain joins TRBV6-5 to TRBJ2-2, with 10 bases identical to TRBD1. Trimming took 8 bases from V and 5 from J; bases not matched to a gene: 23. The CDR3 loop spans 20 amino acids. Germline V gene lookup returns CDR1 MNHEY and CDR2 SVGAGI. The CDR3 DNA reads TGTGCCAGCCGGATCGACAGGGGGCAGGCTAGGAGTGAAAAGACCGGGGAGCTGTTTTTT. Amino acid sequence: CASRIDRGQARSEKTGELFF.

This clonotype was picked up a small number of times. The V call is TRBV5-6, the J call TRBJ2-1, with 7 bases that match TRBD1. CDR1 SGHDT and CDR2 YYEEEE come from the germline V gene. The CDR3 runs 16 residues. Germline trimming cut 6 bases from V and 7 bases from J; bases unmatched to any gene: 16. CDR3 bases: TGTGCCAGCACCAACCGAGGGGGCGGTCTTTGGAATGAGCAGTTCTTC. Its translation: CASTNRGGGLWNEQFF.

In this sample, this clonotype turned up a few times. The chain combines TRBV4-1 with TRBJ1-1, with D unresolved. Germline V CDR1 and CDR2: MGHRA, YSYEKL. V dropped 0 bases and J dropped 1 base, with 9 bases sitting between them. The CDR3 covers 15 residues. CDR3 coding DNA: TGCGCCAGCAGCCAAGAAGGCTCGGCGAACACTGAAGCTTTCTTT. This sequence encodes CASSQEGSANTEAFF.

The sample holds many counts of this clonotype. The CDR3 coding sequence is TGTGCCACCAGTGACCCCGCAGAACGGGGATGGCCCCAGCATTTT. This gives the protein CATSDPAERGWPQHF. The chain is built from TRBV24-1 and TRBJ1-5; no definite D call. V lost 4 bases, J lost 9 bases, and 18 bases lay in between. Germline V CDR1 and CDR2: KGHDR, SFDVKD. The CDR3 contains 15 residues.

The genes are TRBV20-1 and TRBJ2-5; 7 bases line up with TRBD2. The germline V gene encodes CDR1 DFQATT and CDR2 SNEGSKA (reference sequence). The CDR3 extends over 14 amino acids. V dropped 5 bases and J dropped 4; count of bases not matched to a gene: 10. CDR3 nucleotide sequence: TGCAGTGCTGAGACTAGCCCTGGGGGAGAGACCCAGTACTTC. Translated: CSAETSPGGETQYF.

This clonotype occurred a few times. The genes are TRBV27 and TRBJ2-7; D is unclear. The length of the CDR3 is 14 residues. Germline loops: CDR1 MNHEY, CDR2 SMNVEV (reference sequence). V was trimmed by 2 bases and J by 1 base, leaving 9 bases between them. The CDR3 loop reads CASSLPDESYEQYF. Written as DNA, the CDR3 is TGTGCCAGCAGTTTACCCGACGAATCCTACGAGCAGTACTTC.

The chain couples TRBV7-3 to TRBJ2-7, with 12 bases fitting TRBD1. Trimming at V came to 0 bases and at J to 5 bases, leaving 5 bases not matched to a gene. CDR3 length: 16 amino acids. Germline lookup yields CDR1 SGHTA and CDR2 FQGTGA. CDR3 sequence (DNA): TGTGCCAGCAGCTTAACGGGGGGACAGGGGGCCGACGAGCAGTACTTC. This translates into CASSLTGGQGADEQYF.

This clonotype was seen repeatedly, ten times or more. V gene TRBV29-1 combines with J gene TRBJ1-2, with D possibly being TRBD1 (6 bases). The V and J ends lost 6 bases and 3 bases respectively, with 17 bases between them. This CDR3 comprises 14 residues. Germline values: CDR1 SQVTM, CDR2 ANQGSEA. The CDR3 region is CSVGGQPGDYGYTF. The CDR3 DNA follows: TGCAGCGTAGGAGGACAGCCCGGGGACTATGGCTACACCTTC. The full variable domain, in which reference TRBV29-1 and TRBJ1-2 provide the parts outside the CDR3, is SAVISQKPSRDICQRGTSLTIQCQVDSQVTMMFWYRQQPGQSLTLIATANQGSEATYESGFVIDKFPISRPNLTFSTLTVSNMSPEDSSIYLCSVGGQPGDYGYTFGSGTRLTVV.

In this sample, this clonotype turned up once. The chain couples TRBV7-9 to TRBJ2-5; a weak D match, TRBD2 (5 bases). V was clipped by 5 bases and J by 0 bases, with 10 bases between them. The germline V gene encodes CDR1 SEHNR and CDR2 FQNEAQ (reference sequence). The CDR3 is 14 residues long. The chain's CDR3 is CASSQRRDQETQYF. The DNA of the CDR3 is TGTGCCAGCAGCCAAAGGCGGGACCAAGAGACCCAGTACTTC.

This clonotype was seen more than once but under ten times. This rearrangement joins TRBV29-1 to TRBJ2-1; tentatively, D is TRBD2 (6 bases). The CDR3 is made up of 14 amino acids. Trimming took 6 bases from V and 4 from J, leaving 16 bases between them. In germline, CDR1 is SQVTM, CDR2 ANQGSEA. The CDR3 nucleotides are TGCAGCGTCCTCCCGGGACTTCAGTACAATGAGCAGTTCTTC. Protein: CSVLPGLQYNEQFF.

This clonotype was seen ten or more times. The V gene is TRBV9, the J gene TRBJ2-3, with 10 bases identical to TRBD2. Germline V gives CDR1 SGDLS, CDR2 YYNGEE. The CDR3 spans 18 residues. Germline trimming cut 4 bases from V and 2 bases from J; bases unmatched to any gene: 13. CDR3 bases: TGTGCCAGCAGCCCCCGTTCTACTAGCGGGGTGGTCACAGATACGCAGTATTTT. Encoded protein: CASSPRSTSGVVTDTQYF.

This clonotype occurred many times. This chain uses TRBV29-1 with TRBJ2-7; 7 nucleotides match TRBD1. In germline, CDR1 is SQVTM, CDR2 ANQGSEA. This CDR3 has 13 residues. J gave up 0 bases and V 6 bases, and 5 bases lay outside the gene matches. CDR3 residues: CSVSDRSSYEQYF. For the CDR3, the DNA is TGCAGCGTATCGGACAGGAGCTCCTACGAGCAGTACTTC.

Judged by abundance, this clonotype is medium-sized. CDR3 sequence: CASSERDRGLRQPQHF. CDR3 coding DNA: TGTGCCAGCAGTGAAAGGGACAGGGGGCTACGGCAGCCCCAGCATTTT. This chain joins TRBV6-1 and TRBJ1-5; 12 nucleotides agree with TRBD1. The CDR3 extends over 16 amino acids. J was trimmed by 7 bases and V by 2 bases; bases with no gene match: 6. Germline V lookup: CDR1 MNHNS, CDR2 SASEGT.

V and J are TRBV11-2 and TRBJ2-7, with 7 bases matching TRBD1. J was trimmed by 2 bases and V by 4 bases; bases with no gene match: 2. The V gene's germline CDR1 is SGHAT and CDR2 FQNNGV. The CDR3 consists of 13 residues. CDR3 sequence (DNA): TGTGCCAGCAGCTCGGGACAGACCTACGAGCAGTACGTC. Protein sequence: CASSSGQTYEQYV.

Turning to this clonotype: An end of the junction does not agree with germline; a read error may underlie this. The chain joins TRBV7-7 to TRBJ2-5, with D tentatively TRBD2 (5 bases). The length of the CDR3 is 16 residues. Germline V CDR1 and CDR2: SSHAT, FNYEAQ (reference sequence). CDR3 DNA sequence: TGTGCTAGCAGGCCTGTGACTACCAACCTTGGAGAGACCCAGTACTTC. Translation: CASRPVTTNLGETQYF.

The rearrangement uses TRBV29-1 and TRBJ2-1, with D possibly TRBD2 on 5 matching bases. This CDR3 region has 15 residues. The V gene's germline CDR1 is SQVTM and CDR2 ANQGSEA. Trimming took 6 bases from V and 0 from J, leaving 15 bases between them. As DNA, the CDR3 is TGCAGCGTACCCGGCGGGCAGAGCTCCTACAATGAGCAGTTCTTC. This encodes CSVPGGQSSYNEQFF.

The gene calls are TRBV5-1 and TRBJ2-1, with 12 bases identical to TRBD2. Trimming cost V 0 bases and J 0 bases; bases outside gene matches: 4. The V gene's germline CDR1 is SGHRS and CDR2 YFSETQ. The CDR3 spans 18 residues. CDR3 residues: CASSLERTSGASYNEQFF. The CDR3 nucleotides read TGCGCCAGCAGCTTGGAGCGGACTAGCGGGGCCTCCTACAATGAGCAGTTCTTC. The full variable domain, completed using reference TRBV5-1 and TRBJ2-1, is KAGVTQTPRYLIKTRGQQVTLSCSPISGHRSVSWYQQTPGQGLQFLFEYFSETQRNKGNFPGRFSGRQFSNSRSEMNVSTLELGDSALYLCASSLERTSGASYNEQFFGPGTRLTVL.